This T cell receptor (beta chain) was sequenced during a study of OX40 agonist ivuxolimab in advanced cancers. Trimming stripped 4 bases from V and 3 bases from J, with 9 bases between. The CDR3 consists of 13 residues. Germline-derived CDR1 and CDR2 are SNHLY and FYNNEI. Sequenced by immunoSEQ multiplex PCR; TCRdb stores in-frame clones only, minus some. The repertoire holds around 61,000 clones, with approximately 86% as singletons. The chain uses TRBV2 and TRBJ1-1, with D possibly TRBD1 on 5 matching bases. The clonotype originates from an adult with an advanced solid tumor such as melanoma, head and neck, liver or kidney cancer. Sequences were derived from CD4+ or CD8+ T cells sorted from blood, sampled in a trial of the OX40 agonist ivuxolimab. The CDR3, as DNA: TGTGCCAGCAGTGTCGAAGGGGACACTGAAGCTTTCTTT. This encodes CASSVEGDTEAFF. The full variable domain, completed using reference TRBV2 and TRBJ1-1, is EPEVTQTPSHQVTQMGQEVILRCVPISNHLYFYWYRQILGQKVEFLVSFYNNEISEKSEIFDDQFSVERPDGSNFTLKIRSTKLEDSAMYFCASSVEGDTEAFFGQGTRLTVV.